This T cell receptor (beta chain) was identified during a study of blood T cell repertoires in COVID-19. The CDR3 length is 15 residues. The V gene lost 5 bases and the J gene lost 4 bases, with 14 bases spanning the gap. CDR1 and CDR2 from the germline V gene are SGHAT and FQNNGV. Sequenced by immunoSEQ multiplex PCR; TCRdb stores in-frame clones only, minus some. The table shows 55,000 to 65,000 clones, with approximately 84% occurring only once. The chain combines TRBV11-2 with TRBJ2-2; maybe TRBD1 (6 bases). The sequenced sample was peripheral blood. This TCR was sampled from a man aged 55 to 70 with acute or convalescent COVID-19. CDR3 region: CASSPASGATGELFF. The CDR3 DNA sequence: TGTGCCAGCAGCCCAGCCTCAGGGGCCACCGGGGAGCTGTTTTTT.